The present TCR beta chain was sequenced within a study of CD8 T cells in Susac syndrome. This clonotype was recorded only once. Its antigen is as yet unknown. The CDR3 covers 14 residues. V lost 4 bases, J lost 4 bases, and 8 bases lay in between. The germline V gene encodes CDR1 MGHDK and CDR2 SYGVNS. Bulk CD8+ and CD4+ cells came from magnetic negative isolation; CD8+ TEMRA by FACS. An input of roughly 0.5 to 1 ug of RNA was subjected to reverse transcription using random hexamers. Amplification of TCR beta CDR3 used immunoSEQ multiplex PCR across 54 Vbeta and 13 Jbeta. Via MiXCR, TCRdb re-called the immunoSEQ multiplex PCR reads, giving one row per CDR3 protein. The data show about 110,000 distinct CDR3 sequences, 94% seen once. Findings and caveats of the study: It was acknowledged by the study that relatively few individuals were included in its TCR sequencing and HLA analysis. CD8+ clonal expansion in Susac was maximal in TEMRA cells and in active patients.

This clonotype was sampled from a human donor with Susac syndrome. Sequencing was carried out using CD8+ T cells from PBMCs. V is TRBV25-1 and J is TRBJ1-6; D remains unclear. The CDR3 DNA sequence: TGTGCCAGCAGTGTTAATAGTTATAATTCACCCCTCCACTTT. Translation: CASSVNSYNSPLHF. The entire variable domain, with the rest obtained from reference TRBV25-1 and TRBJ1-6, is as follows: EADIYQTPRYLVIGTGKKITLECSQTMGHDKMYWYQQDPGMELHLIHYSYGVNSTEKGDLSSESTVSRIRTEHFPLTLESARPSHTSQYLCASSVNSYNSPLHFGNGTRLTVT.